This T cell receptor beta chain was obtained from a study of CD8+ T cells in alopecia areata. After isolation, RNA underwent reverse transcription to generate cDNA as the sequencing template. Measured with immunoSEQ multiplex PCR; TCRdb has only the in-frame clones, and not every one. The sample yields around 120,000 clones, approximately 57% seen once. Treatment denoted: oral pan-JAK inhibitor, 5-10 mg twice daily. Germline V gene sequence: CDR1 SQVTM, CDR2 ANQGSEA. The CDR3 sequence is 15 residues long. Trimming pared 7 bases from V and 6 bases from J, leaving 23 bases between. The TCR comes from a human donor with alopecia areata. The source was CD4+ T cells sorted from blood, collected at week 4, from a patient treated with tofacitinib. This chain links TRBV29-1 with TRBJ2-3; D could derive from TRBD1 or TRBD2 (5 bases each). In nucleotides, the CDR3 is TGCAGCGCCGACAGATCTCGAGAGGGTTCTGATACGCAGTATTTT. Amino acids: CSADRSREGSDTQYF.